Detailed here is one T cell receptor (beta chain). The repertoire was sequenced with immunoSEQ multiplex PCR; TCRdb's copy has only in-frame clones and lacks some. The sample comprises around 110,000 clones, roughly 89% of which are singletons, and approximately 4.3% rests with the top ten. The sample comes from a study of blood T cell repertoires in COVID-19. About the research overall: Material from acute and convalescent COVID-19 was sourced from the United States, Italy and Spain.

Germline V lookup: CDR1 SGHNT, CDR2 YYREEE (reference sequence). V gave up 0 bases and J gave up 0 bases, with 6 bases separating them. The CDR3 covers 14 residues. Sequencing was done on a sample of peripheral blood. The TCR was taken from a man in his forties with acute or convalescent COVID-19. The chain recombines TRBV5-4 with TRBJ1-1; D is possibly TRBD1 (5 bases). The CDR3 here is CASSLDRMNTEAFF. The CDR3, as DNA: TGTGCCAGCAGCTTGGACAGGATGAACACTGAAGCTTTCTTT.